One sample yielded the 22 T cell receptor beta chains listed below, sequenced in a study of blood T cell repertoires in COVID-19. Produced via immunoSEQ multiplex PCR; TCRdb's table is partial and in-frame only. This sample carries 150,000 to 200,000 clones, about three quarters of them seen once, and the ten largest clones take about 26%. Sequencing was done on a sample of peripheral blood. The receptors here all came from a woman aged 70-85 years with acute or convalescent COVID-19.

This chain joins TRBV5-4 and TRBJ2-7; TRBD2 is a possible D gene (6 bases). Germline-derived CDR1 and CDR2 are SGHNT and YYREEE (reference sequence). The CDR3 covers 14 residues. Trimming cost V 0 bases and J 3 bases, with 10 bases left between them. CDR3 sequence (DNA): TGTGCCAGCAGCTTGGGGGGACTCATCTACGAGCAGTACTTC. Translating gives CASSLGGLIYEQYF.

This chain uses TRBV9 with TRBJ2-5, with D tentatively TRBD2 (5 bases). Trimming removed 3 bases at V and 5 bases at J, with 11 bases between. Germline V gene lookup returns CDR1 SGDLS and CDR2 YYNGEE. This CDR3 has 13 residues. The CDR3, as DNA: TGTGCCAGCAGCGCCGGACTGTTGGAGACCCAGTACTTC. Encoded protein: CASSAGLLETQYF.

The J gene is TRBJ2-5, the V gene TRBV5-1, with TRBD2 identical over 8 bases. The V gene's germline CDR1 is SGHRS and CDR2 YFSETQ. Trimming at V came to 3 bases and at J to 5 bases, leaving 9 bases not matched to a gene. This CDR3 region has 15 residues. Here the CDR3 reads CASSWSGGPQETQYF. CDR3 nucleotides: TGCGCCAGCAGCTGGTCGGGAGGGCCACAGGAGACCCAGTACTTC.

CDR3 sequence: CASSPGTGEGYGYTF. Here the CDR3 DNA reads TGTGCCAGCAGTCCCGGGACAGGGGAGGGCTATGGCTACACCTTC. The chain recombines TRBV6-5 with TRBJ1-2, with 10 positions matching TRBD1. Trimming took 5 bases from V and 4 from J; bases not matched to a gene: 7. This CDR3 has 15 amino acids. Germline V lookup: CDR1 MNHEY, CDR2 SVGAGI.

The V and J genes are TRBV2 and TRBJ1-6; perhaps TRBD1 as D (6 bases). The CDR3 loop spans 14 amino acids. The germline V gene has CDR1 SNHLY and CDR2 FYNNEI. The germline V and J ends were trimmed by 6 bases and 7 bases, with 13 bases remaining between them. CDR3 sequence: CASRTQGGNSPLHF. The CDR3 bases are TGTGCCAGCAGGACACAGGGTGGGAATTCACCCCTCCACTTT.

This clone showed up just once. This chain uses TRBV5-8 with TRBJ2-7, with 8 bases matching TRBD1. V gave up 4 bases and J gave up 0 bases; unmatched junction bases: 18. Per the germline V gene, CDR1 is SGHTS and CDR2 is YDEGEE. The CDR3 is made up of 19 amino acids. CDR3 nucleotide sequence: TGTGCCAGCAGCCCGAACAGGGGGTCTTGGAGGTCTAACTCCTACGAGCAGTACTTC. Residues: CASSPNRGSWRSNSYEQYF.

The chain recombines TRBV11-2 with TRBJ2-5, with 7 bases matching TRBD1. Germline lookup yields CDR1 SGHAT and CDR2 FQNNGV. The CDR3 loop spans 14 amino acids. V was pared by 2 bases and J by 5 bases, with 5 bases of the junction left unmatched. The CDR3 DNA reads as TGTGCCAGCAGCTTAAGGCGAGGGGGCGAGACCCAGTACTTC. It yields the protein CASSLRRGGETQYF.

This clone was counted between two and nine times. V and J are TRBV5-1 and TRBJ2-2; D might be TRBD2 (6 bases). V was pared by 0 bases and J by 6 bases, with 15 bases between. In germline, CDR1 is SGHRS, CDR2 YFSETQ. The CDR3 contains 16 residues. CDR3 nucleotides: TGCGCCAGCAGCTTGGTCGGTGCGGGAAATTCCGGGGAGCTGTTTTTT. This translates into CASSLVGAGNSGELFF.

The chain links TRBV3-1 (or the pseudogene TRBV3-2) to TRBJ1-2; D ambiguous. CDR3 size: 12 residues. In germline, CDR1 is LGHDT, CDR2 YNNKEL (reference sequence). The V end was cut by 1 base, the J end by 6 bases, with 6 bases between. CDR3 nucleotide sequence: TGTGCCAGCAGCCAAGGGCCAGATGGCTACACCTTC. It specifies CASSQGPDGYTF.

In DNA, the CDR3 is TGTGCCAGCAGCCTAGTAACTAGCGCGGAGGACGAGCAGTACTTC. Protein sequence: CASSLVTSAEDEQYF. The J gene is TRBJ2-7, the V gene TRBV4-2, with 7 bases lining up with TRBD2. Germline CDR1 and CDR2: LGHNA and YNFKEQ. The CDR3 has 15 residues. Unmatched junction bases numbered 11, after V lost 4 bases and J lost 5 bases.

This rearrangement joins TRBV10-1 to TRBJ2-7; weak D call: TRBD2 (7 bases). CDR3 size: 15 residues. Germline loops: CDR1 WNHNN, CDR2 SYGVQD (reference sequence). V was trimmed by 3 bases and J by 2 bases, leaving 14 bases between them. The DNA of the CDR3 is TGCGCCAGCAGTGAAGGGGGGGCGGCTACCTACGAGCAGTACTTC. Residues: CASSEGGAATYEQYF.

The chain has TRBV2 and TRBJ2-2, with 7 bases identical to TRBD2. Germline V gene lookup returns CDR1 SNHLY and CDR2 FYNNEI. The CDR3 contains 18 residues. The junction had 13 bases not matched to a gene; V was cut back by 0 bases and J by 6 bases. The CDR3 sequence: CASSEAHFGAGVSGELFF. DNA of the CDR3: TGTGCCAGCAGTGAAGCGCATTTTGGGGCGGGAGTTTCCGGGGAGCTGTTTTTT.

J is TRBJ1-1 and V is TRBV21-1; TRBD1, the table's D call, lacks a check against the DNA. TRBV21-1 is marked as a pseudogene. The CDR3 contains 15 residues. This CDR3 reads CASAKTPSRSTEAFF. CDR3 nucleotide sequence: TGTGCCAGCGCCAAAACCCCCAGCAGGTCCACTGAAGCTTTCTTT.

The V call is TRBV4-2, the J call TRBJ2-3; 7 positions match TRBD2. The CDR3 loop spans 17 amino acids. CDR1 LGHNA and CDR2 YNFKEQ come from the germline V gene. J lost 5 bases, V lost 1 base, and 12 bases had no gene match. The CDR3 DNA reads as TGTGCCAGCAGCCAAGCTGGAGGGAGGGCCTGGGGAGATACGCAGTATTTT. Translation gives CASSQAGGRAWGDTQYF.

The chain uses TRBV4-1 and TRBJ2-2; possibly TRBD1 for D (6 bases). Trimming left V 4 bases short and J 0 bases short, with 12 bases between. In germline, CDR1 is MGHRA, CDR2 YSYEKL. The CDR3 has 16 amino acids. CDR3 loop: CASSRQTGSNTGELFF. The CDR3 DNA sequence: TGCGCCAGCAGCCGCCAGACAGGTTCGAACACCGGGGAGCTGTTTTTT.

The chain uses TRBV23-1 and TRBJ2-4, with D uncertain. TRBV23-1 is filed as an ORF, its function uncertain. V was pared by 10 bases and J by 1 base, with 11 bases between. There are 13 residues in the CDR3. The CDR3 bases are TGCGCCACCTCGCGGAAGGCCAAAAACATTCAGTACTTC. It translates to CATSRKAKNIQYF.

The V and J genes are TRBV5-1 and TRBJ2-1, with a tentative D call TRBD1 (5 bases). This CDR3 region has 13 residues. Germline V gene data show CDR1 as SGHRS and CDR2 as YFSETQ. V gave up 0 bases and J gave up 5 bases, with 6 bases separating them. The CDR3 sequence is CASSLAQDNEQFF. The CDR3 nucleotides read TGCGCCAGCAGCTTGGCACAGGACAATGAGCAGTTCTTC. The variable domain in full, completed from reference TRBV5-1 and TRBJ2-1, reads KAGVTQTPRYLIKTRGQQVTLSCSPISGHRSVSWYQQTPGQGLQFLFEYFSETQRNKGNFPGRFSGRQFSNSRSEMNVSTLELGDSALYLCASSLAQDNEQFFGPGTRLTVL.

The chain uses TRBV5-4 and TRBJ2-3; 10 bases line up with TRBD1. The CDR3 totals 16 residues. Germline CDR1 is SGHNT and CDR2 is YYREEE (reference sequence). With 5 bases clipped from V and 2 bases from J, the junction kept 8 bases outside the gene matches. The CDR3 sequence: CASRPTGGPNTDTQYF. CDR3 DNA sequence: TGTGCCAGCAGGCCGACAGGGGGCCCGAACACAGATACGCAGTATTTT.

This chain joins TRBV7-9 and TRBJ1-3; no clear D gene. CDR3 length: 15 amino acids. Trimming shortened V by 2 bases and J by 1 base, and 9 bases separated the two germline ends. The germline V gene has CDR1 SEHNR and CDR2 FQNEAQ (reference sequence). The CDR3 here is CASSLSAVSGNTIYF. CDR3 nucleotides: TGTGCCAGCAGCTTATCAGCGGTTTCTGGAAACACCATATATTTT.

The chain is built from TRBV19 and TRBJ2-3; D is unclear. The CDR3 runs to 15 residues. Germline V gene data show CDR1 as LNHDA and CDR2 as SQIVND (reference sequence). V was trimmed by 3 bases and J by 0 bases, leaving 10 bases between them. This chain's CDR3 is CASSIRRYSTDTQYF. The CDR3 nucleotides read TGTGCCAGTAGTATCCGCAGGTATAGCACAGATACGCAGTATTTT.

This clone was seen a handful of times. The CDR3 DNA reads as TGCAGCGTTACATCAGGGGATCAGCCCCAGCATTTT. Protein: CSVTSGDQPQHF. The genes are TRBV29-1 and TRBJ1-5; tentative D call: TRBD1 (6 bases). Deletions cut 5 bases from V and 5 bases from J, with 10 bases between. Looked up from germline, CDR1 is SQVTM and CDR2 is ANQGSEA. CDR3 length: 12 amino acids.

The rearrangement joins TRBV24-1 to TRBJ2-3, with TRBD2 identical over 8 bases. V was pared by 3 bases and J by 2 bases, with 6 bases of the junction left unmatched. The germline V gene has CDR1 KGHDR and CDR2 SFDVKD. CDR3 length: 16 residues. CDR3 nucleotides: TGTGCCACCAGTGATCCCAAGACTAGCGCCACAGATACGCAGTATTTT. Translated, it gives CATSDPKTSATDTQYF.